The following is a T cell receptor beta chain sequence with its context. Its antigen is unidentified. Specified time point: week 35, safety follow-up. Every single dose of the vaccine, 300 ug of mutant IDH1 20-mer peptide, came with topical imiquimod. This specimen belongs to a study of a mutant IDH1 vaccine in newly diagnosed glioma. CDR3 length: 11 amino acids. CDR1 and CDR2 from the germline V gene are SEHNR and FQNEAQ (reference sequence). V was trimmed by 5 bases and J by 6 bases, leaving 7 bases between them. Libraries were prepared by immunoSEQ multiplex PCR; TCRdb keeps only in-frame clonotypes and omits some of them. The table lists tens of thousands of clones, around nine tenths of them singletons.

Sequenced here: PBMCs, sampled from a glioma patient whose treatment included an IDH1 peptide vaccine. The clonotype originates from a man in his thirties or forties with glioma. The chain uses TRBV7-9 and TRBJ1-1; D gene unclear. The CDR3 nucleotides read TGTGCCAGCAGCCGGACTCCTGAAGCTTTCTTT. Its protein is CASSRTPEAFF. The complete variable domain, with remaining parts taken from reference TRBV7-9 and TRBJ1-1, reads DTGVSQNPRHKITKRGQNVTFRCDPISEHNRLYWYRQTLGQGPEFLTYFQNEAQLEKSRLLSDRFSAERPKGSFSTLEIQRTEQGDSAMYLCASSRTPEAFFGQGTRLTVV.